This TCR beta chain was sequenced during a study of cytomegalovirus exposure and HLA in healthy donors. The study's findings and limits: A later examination showed that TCR association rates differed by HLA locus, with DRB1 most and HLA-C fewest. Altogether, 150 or so TCR beta chains were recorded as cytomegalovirus-associated.

As to this clone: What it binds is unknown.

Primers: 60 Vbeta forward and 13 Jbeta reverse. Per the authors' pipeline: There were around 78 million unique TCR beta chains by a later count, and approximately 11 million of them were shared. This table comes from immunoSEQ multiplex PCR, and its TCRdb copy is limited to in-frame clones, with some not included. V and J calls and clone size are given by that table; D and trimming were obtained from the DNA. The sample includes fewer than 120,000 clones, about 90% of them seen just once. Material: PBMCs. The sequence derives from a man in his forties or fifties in good health and CMV-seronegative.

The CDR3 spells CASSLESGGASYNEQFF. CDR3 coding DNA: TGCGCCAGCAGCCTCGAAAGTGGGGGGGCGTCCTACAATGAGCAGTTCTTC. V gene TRBV4-1 combines with J gene TRBJ2-1; possibly TRBD2 for D (7 bases). Germline CDR1 MGHRA, CDR2 YSYEKL. Trimming stripped 4 bases from V and 1 base from J, with 17 bases between. This CDR3 spans 17 amino acids.